A single sample gave rise to the 30 T cell receptor beta chains below, sequenced in a study of cytomegalovirus exposure and HLA in healthy donors. Primers for the PCR totalled 60 Vbeta and 13 Jbeta. The table came from immunoSEQ multiplex PCR; TCRdb's copy has only in-frame clones and leaves some out. Of more than 250,000 clones detected, 85% to 90% appear once; the ten largest clones hold about 2%. The sequenced material came from PBMCs. The receptors originated from a woman younger than 30 in good health and CMV-seronegative.

The rearrangement joins TRBV5-1 to TRBJ2-5; tentatively, D is TRBD1 (6 bases). The DNA end favors TRBJ2-7, so the J call may be wrong. CDR3 size: 15 residues. The germline V gene has CDR1 SGHRS and CDR2 YFSETQ. The CDR3 coding sequence is TGCGCCAGCAGCTTGACAGGGTCAATTTCCTACGAGCAGTACTTC. Translated: CASSLTGSISYEQYF.

A note on this clone: Sequence at one end of the junction differs from germline and may be a read error. The J gene is TRBJ2-7, the V gene TRBV2; maybe TRBD2 (6 bases). This CDR3 is 12 amino acids long. Germline V CDR1 and CDR2: SNHLY, FYNNEI. CDR3 loop: CASLSPGLELDF. For the CDR3, the DNA is TGTGCCTCCCTTTCTCCGGGACTCGAGCTAGACTTC.

This chain uses TRBV19 with TRBJ1-6, with 7 bases matching TRBD1. The V gene's germline CDR1 is LNHDA and CDR2 SQIVND (reference sequence). V gave up 3 bases and J gave up 6 bases; unmatched junction bases: 8. CDR3 length equals 16 residues. CDR3 protein: CASSMLGDSLNSPLHF. CDR3 coding DNA: TGTGCCAGTAGTATGCTAGGGGACAGCCTTAATTCACCCCTCCACTTT.

The chain joins TRBV7-9 to TRBJ2-1; D remains ambiguous. This CDR3 is 12 amino acids long. Trimming took 2 bases from V and 8 from J, leaving 7 bases between them. The germline gives CDR1 SEHNR, CDR2 FQNEAQ (reference sequence). This CDR3 reads CASSLKSYEQFF. The CDR3 nucleotides read TGTGCCAGCAGCTTAAAGAGCTATGAGCAGTTCTTC.

The chain is built from TRBV4-1 and TRBJ2-1; 8 positions agree with TRBD2. The CDR3 spans 15 residues. V was pared by 4 bases and J by 4 bases, with 6 bases of the junction left unmatched. Germline CDR1 is MGHRA and CDR2 is YSYEKL. The CDR3 reads CASSPGQRGYNEQFF. CDR3 nucleotides: TGCGCCAGCAGCCCCGGACAGCGGGGGTACAATGAGCAGTTCTTC.

The V gene is TRBV6-6, the J gene TRBJ1-2; TRBD1 might be the D (5 bases). Germline CDR1 reads MNHNY; CDR2 reads SVGAGI (reference sequence). V was shortened by 3 bases and J by 5 bases, with 13 bases between the two germline ends. The CDR3 totals 14 residues. DNA of the CDR3: TGTGCCAGCAGTTATCAGGGATCAGGATATGGCTACACCTTC. It specifies CASSYQGSGYGYTF.

In this sample, this clone turned up once. V and J are TRBV6-1 and TRBJ1-2; D is possibly TRBD1 (6 bases). Trimming stripped 8 bases from V and 8 bases from J, with 12 bases between. Germline assignment: CDR1 MNHNS and CDR2 SASEGT. This CDR3 spans 11 amino acids. The CDR3 sequence: CASRTVGGYTF. The CDR3 DNA reads TGTGCCAGCCGGACAGTCGGCGGCTACACCTTC.

The chain couples TRBV6-1 to TRBJ2-2; 7 bases agree with TRBD1. The CDR3 runs to 16 residues. CDR1 and CDR2 from the germline V gene are MNHNS and SASEGT. V trimming: 1 base; J trimming: 6 bases; junction bases outside the gene matches: 8. The CDR3 protein is CASSEVETGWPGELFF. The CDR3 DNA follows: TGTGCCAGCAGTGAAGTTGAGACAGGGTGGCCCGGGGAGCTGTTTTTT.

The CDR3 DNA is TGTGCCAGCACCGGGGGGATGAAAGAGACCCAGTACTTC. As protein: CASTGGMKETQYF. The chain couples TRBV2 to TRBJ2-5; 7 positions match TRBD2. The CDR3 runs 13 residues. The germline gives CDR1 SNHLY, CDR2 FYNNEI. V was clipped by 7 bases and J by 3 bases; unmatched bases: 5. Looking up the rest from reference TRBV2 and TRBJ2-5 gives the full variable domain: EPEVTQTPSHQVTQMGQEVILRCVPISNHLYFYWYRQILGQKVEFLVSFYNNEISEKSEIFDDQFSVERPDGSNFTLKIRSTKLEDSAMYFCASTGGMKETQYFGPGTRLLVL.

The V call is TRBV10-3, the J call TRBJ1-3, with unresolved D. CDR3 length: 18 amino acids. The V gene lost 0 bases and the J gene lost 0 bases, with 15 bases spanning the gap. Germline V gene sequence: CDR1 ENHRY, CDR2 SYGVKD. In DNA, the CDR3 is TGTGCCATCAGTGAGTCTGGGCGCGTGCCGATCTCTGGAAACACCATATATTTT. This sequence encodes CAISESGRVPISGNTIYF.

J is TRBJ2-5 and V is TRBV5-1, with 9 bases matching TRBD2. V shed 5 bases and J 4 bases; nucleotides not matched to a gene: 6. This CDR3 contains 14 residues. Germline CDR1 and CDR2: SGHRS and YFSETQ. CDR3 region: CASSTGGGGETQYF. The CDR3 DNA is TGCGCCAGCAGTACGGGCGGGGGGGGAGAGACCCAGTACTTC. The full variable domain, rest sourced from reference TRBV5-1 and TRBJ2-5, is KAGVTQTPRYLIKTRGQQVTLSCSPISGHRSVSWYQQTPGQGLQFLFEYFSETQRNKGNFPGRFSGRQFSNSRSEMNVSTLELGDSALYLCASSTGGGGETQYFGPGTRLLVL.

This clone was seen once. V and J are TRBV6-6 and TRBJ1-6; TRBD1 aligns across 7 bases. The ends lost 5 bases at V and 3 bases at J; junction bases unmatched: 4. Germline V CDR1 and CDR2: MNHNY, SVGAGI (reference sequence). The CDR3 is 15 residues long. The CDR3 DNA sequence: TGTGCCAGCAGTGACAGGGCGGGCTATAATTCACCCCTCCACTTT. Translating gives CASSDRAGYNSPLHF.

This clone showed up just once. The chain has TRBV7-3 and TRBJ2-3; D not certain. V gave up 2 bases and J gave up 5 bases, with 8 bases separating them. The CDR3 sequence is 13 residues long. The germline V gene encodes CDR1 SGHTA and CDR2 FQGTGA. CDR3 sequence (DNA): TGTGCCAGCAGCTTAGACTTGAAAGATACGCAGTATTTT. This codes for CASSLDLKDTQYF.

V is TRBV10-3 and J is TRBJ2-3; 7 nucleotides agree with TRBD2. The CDR3 loop spans 16 amino acids. The J segment lost 2 bases and the V segment lost 0 bases, leaving 5 bases of the junction unmatched. Per germline, CDR1 ENHRY and CDR2 SYGVKD. This chain's CDR3 is CAISESPAGTTDTQYF. The CDR3 nucleotides are TGTGCCATCAGTGAGTCGCCAGCGGGGACCACAGATACGCAGTATTTT.

The rearrangement joins TRBV7-2 to TRBJ2-3; 15 bases agree with TRBD2. Trimming took 6 bases from V and 6 from J; bases not matched to a gene: 10. CDR1 and CDR2 (germline): SGHTA, FQGNSA. This CDR3 comprises 17 residues. For the CDR3, the DNA is TGTGCCAGCAGACCACCGGGACTAGCGGGGGGACTCGATACGCAGTATTTT. Its protein is CASRPPGLAGGLDTQYF.

This chain connects TRBV4-1 to TRBJ1-2; D is undetermined. This CDR3 comprises 17 residues. Germline-derived CDR1 and CDR2 are MGHRA and YSYEKL. With 2 bases removed from V and 0 bases from J, the gap between germline ends came to 16 bases. As DNA, the CDR3 is TGCGCCAGCAGCCAATCGTACCTTCGCGGGACTAACTATGGCTACACCTTC. Amino acids: CASSQSYLRGTNYGYTF.

CDR3: CASSQDLYTQYF. For the CDR3, the DNA is TGCGCCAGCAGCCAAGATTTATATACGCAGTATTTT. This chain uses TRBV4-1 with TRBJ2-3; D unclear. CDR3 length: 12 residues. Trimming left V 0 bases short and J 7 bases short, with 5 bases between. Germline CDR1 reads MGHRA; CDR2 reads YSYEKL.

J is TRBJ2-5 and V is TRBV13; 7 nucleotides line up with TRBD2. This CDR3 is built from 15 residues. CDR1 and CDR2 (germline): PRHDT, FYEKMQ (reference sequence). The J segment lost 2 bases and the V segment lost 5 bases, leaving 8 bases of the junction unmatched. The CDR3 DNA follows: TGTGCCAGCAGCCCGATAACGGGGGGTCAAGAGACCCAGTACTTC. Translation: CASSPITGGQETQYF. The complete variable domain, with remaining parts taken from reference TRBV13 and TRBJ2-5, reads AAGVIQSPRHLIKEKRETATLKCYPIPRHDTVYWYQQGPGQDPQFLISFYEKMQSDKGSIPDRFSAQQFSDYHSELNMSSLELGDSALYFCASSPITGGQETQYFGPGTRLLVL.

This rearrangement joins TRBV21-1 to TRBJ2-6; the table's D gene call, TRBD1, was not cross checked with the DNA. TRBV21-1 is noted as a pseudogene. CDR3 length: 17 amino acids. CDR3 residues: CASSIRDRTSGANVLTF. In DNA, the CDR3 is TGTGCCAGCAGCATCCGGGACAGGACTTCTGGGGCCAACGTCCTGACTTTC.

The chain is built from TRBV7-3 and TRBJ2-3, with D unresolved. Deletions cut 5 bases from V and 4 bases from J, with 16 bases between. This CDR3 is 15 amino acids long. Germline-derived CDR1 and CDR2 are SGHTA and FQGTGA. The DNA for the CDR3 is TGTGCCAGCAGCCCTAGTTTGACCCAAGCAGATACGCAGTATTTT. Translated: CASSPSLTQADTQYF.

The chain is built from TRBV7-3 and TRBJ2-2, with 8 bases identical to TRBD2. The germline gives CDR1 SGHTA, CDR2 FQGTGA. The CDR3 contains 17 residues. The V segment lost 5 bases and the J segment 4 bases; nucleotides outside the gene matches: 12. Here the CDR3 DNA reads TGTGCCAGCAGCCAGCTCAGTAGTAGCGGGGCCACCGGGGAGCTGTTTTTT. It codes for CASSQLSSSGATGELFF.

This rearrangement joins TRBV19 to TRBJ2-7; 10 nucleotides match TRBD1. The V and J ends lost 7 bases and 0 bases, in that order; junction bases with no gene match: 3. The germline gives CDR1 LNHDA, CDR2 SQIVND (reference sequence). The CDR3 loop spans 14 amino acids. The chain's CDR3 is CASKDRGSSYEQYF. DNA for the CDR3: TGTGCCAGTAAGGACAGGGGGTCCTCCTACGAGCAGTACTTC.

The chain employs TRBV6-5 and TRBJ1-2; D is uncertain. The germline V and J ends were trimmed by 0 bases and 1 base, with 9 bases remaining between them. The CDR3 extends over 15 amino acids. Germline loops: CDR1 MNHEY, CDR2 SVGAGI. This CDR3 is CASSYSQNGNYGYTF. In nucleotides, the CDR3 is TGTGCCAGCAGTTACTCCCAAAACGGTAACTATGGCTACACCTTC.

The genes are TRBV7-9 and TRBJ1-1; TRBD1 might be the D (5 bases). Trimming pared 2 bases from V and 5 bases from J, leaving 15 bases between. The CDR3 has 15 residues. Germline CDR1 and CDR2: SEHNR and FQNEAQ (reference sequence). The DNA of the CDR3 is TGTGCCAGCAGCTTATTCAGCCCGGGGGAGACTGAAGCTTTCTTT. This sequence encodes CASSLFSPGETEAFF.

The chain employs TRBV6-1 and TRBJ1-3; D unclear. V lost 2 bases, J lost 3 bases, and 5 bases lay in between. Germline V gene lookup returns CDR1 MNHNS and CDR2 SASEGT. The CDR3 is made up of 13 amino acids. DNA for the CDR3: TGTGCCAGCAGTGAATTTTATGGAAACACCATATATTTT. It codes for CASSEFYGNTIYF.

The chain is built from TRBV2 and TRBJ2-6, with D hard to call. The V end was cut by 6 bases, the J end by 1 base, with 10 bases between. Germline loops: CDR1 SNHLY, CDR2 FYNNEI. The CDR3 consists of 15 residues. Here the CDR3 reads CASSLGISGANVLTF. The CDR3, as DNA: TGTGCCAGCAGCTTGGGCATATCTGGGGCCAACGTCCTGACTTTC.

This clone was seen only once. The gene calls are TRBV6-1 and TRBJ1-2; weak D call: TRBD1 (6 bases). Per the germline V gene, CDR1 is MNHNS and CDR2 is SASEGT. The CDR3 contains 14 residues. V lost 4 bases, J lost 6 bases, and 15 bases lay in between. The CDR3 is CASSVQGRGNGYTF. As DNA, the CDR3 is TGTGCCAGCAGTGTCCAGGGGAGAGGCAATGGCTACACCTTC.

Turning to this clone: Its ends do not fully match the called genes, so a read error is possible. This sample also contains other DNA sequences that code for the same CDR3. V is TRBV19 and J is TRBJ1-6; no reliable D call. This CDR3 spans 13 amino acids. Germline lookup yields CDR1 LNHDA and CDR2 SQIVND (reference sequence). As DNA, the CDR3 is TGCGCCAGTAACATAACCCCGAATTCACCCCTCCACTTT. Encoded protein: CASNITPNSPLHF. Complete variable domain (other parts from reference TRBV19 and TRBJ1-6): DGGITQSPKYLFRKEGQNVTLSCEQNLNHDAMYWYRQDPGQGLRLIYYSQIVNDFQKGDIAEGYSVSREKKESFPLTVTSAQKNPTAFYLCASNITPNSPLHFGNGTRLTVT.

This clone has more than one count but fewer than ten. The chain joins TRBV2 to TRBJ1-2; D remains unclear. Trimming took 4 bases from V and 7 from J, leaving 16 bases between them. In germline, CDR1 is SNHLY, CDR2 FYNNEI. CDR3 length equals 14 residues. CDR3 nucleotide sequence: TGTGCCAGCAGTGGGGAGGTTAGCGTACGTGGCTACACCTTC. The encoded protein is CASSGEVSVRGYTF.

The chain has TRBV6-5 and TRBJ2-7, with 8 bases that match TRBD2. V lost 2 bases and J lost 1; bases outside the gene matches: 4. The CDR3 spans 15 residues. CDR1 and CDR2 from the germline V gene are MNHEY and SVGAGI. The CDR3 region has the DNA TGTGCCAGCAGTTACGCAGAGCGGGGGTCCTACGAGCAGTACTTC. Encoded protein: CASSYAERGSYEQYF.